Sequencing of this TCR beta chain was carried out in a study of graft-versus-host responses after intestinal transplantation. Study-level information: Tacrolimus plus steroids were given to all recipients for 2 to 4 years, preceded by anti-thymocyte globulin induction.

This table comes from immunoSEQ multiplex PCR, and its TCRdb copy is limited to in-frame clones, with some not included. The sample yields some 120,000 clones, just over 90% seen once. With regard to this clone: Its antigen is not known.

CDR3 length equals 12 residues. Germline CDR1 MNHNS, CDR2 SASEGT. V was cut by 8 bases and J by 0 bases, with 8 bases left in between. The sequence was obtained from a human donor who received an intestinal transplant. Sequencing used unstimulated CD4+ T cells sorted from spleen or lymph node cells, obtained before intestinal transplant. This chain joins TRBV6-1 and TRBJ2-7, with D unresolved. The CDR3, as DNA: TGTGCCAGCCTGGGAACCTCCTACGAGCAGTACTTC. Amino acids: CASLGTSYEQYF.